This T cell receptor beta chain is from a study of blood T cell repertoires in COVID-19. The overall study: Acute and convalescent COVID-19 specimens originated in the United States, Italy and Spain.

Data came from immunoSEQ multiplex PCR; TCRdb stores just in-frame clones and leaves some out. The sample includes 100,000 to 140,000 clones, roughly 90% seen only once; the top ten take 4.5% to 5%. Per germline, CDR1 SGHRS and CDR2 YFSETQ. The CDR3 covers 16 residues. Trimming took off 4 bases at V and 0 bases at J, with 17 bases between the two ends. This sequence originates from a man in his forties or fifties with active or convalescent COVID-19. Input material: peripheral blood. The chain uses TRBV5-1 and TRBJ2-7; D gene uncertain. Here the CDR3 reads CASSPQQLALSYEQYF. In DNA form, the CDR3 reads TGCGCCAGCAGCCCTCAACAGCTCGCTCTCTCCTACGAGCAGTACTTC.